This T cell receptor beta chain was observed in a study of T cells in Graves' hyperthyroidism and ophthalmopathy. Notes on the study in general: Ophthalmopathy and stable hyperthyroidism were separated by a 13 V-J model. Before onset, ophthalmopathy was predicted by the model a median roughly six months earlier.

It was RNA transcripts that yielded the amplified TCR beta CDR3 regions. TCR CDR3 regions were first amplified by RT-PCR with HTBI primers. TCRdb re-derived calls from the multiplex PCR reads in MiXCR, one entry per CDR3 protein. This sample has about 560,000 distinct CDR3 sequences; 16% occur once, and the top ten carry 15% to 20%. CDR1 is SGHNT, CDR2 YENEEA, per germline. Trimming removed 5 bases from V and 15 bases from J; junction bases left unmatched: 7. The CDR3 covers 11 residues. This clonotype has only a few counts. Antigen unknown. V usage is TRBV11-3 and J usage is TRBJ2-1; TRBD1 agrees at 7 bases. Sequenced: blood. This sequence originates from a woman between 18 and 30 years old with Graves' hyperthyroidism. The CDR3 region is CASSQDRALFF. The CDR3 DNA is TGTGCCAGCAGCCAAGACAGGGCTTTGTTCTTC.